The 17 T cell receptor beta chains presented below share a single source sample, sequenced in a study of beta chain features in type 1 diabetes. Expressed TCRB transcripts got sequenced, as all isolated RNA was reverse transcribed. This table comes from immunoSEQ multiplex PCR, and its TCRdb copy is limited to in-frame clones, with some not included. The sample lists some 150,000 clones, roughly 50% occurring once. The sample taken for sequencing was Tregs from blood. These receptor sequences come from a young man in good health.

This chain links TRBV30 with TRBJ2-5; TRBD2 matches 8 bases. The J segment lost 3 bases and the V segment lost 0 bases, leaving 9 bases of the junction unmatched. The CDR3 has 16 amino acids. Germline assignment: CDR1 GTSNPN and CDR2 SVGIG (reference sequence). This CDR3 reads CAWSVGAGEPKETQYF. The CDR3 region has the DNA TGTGCCTGGAGTGTAGGAGCGGGGGAACCCAAAGAGACCCAGTACTTC.

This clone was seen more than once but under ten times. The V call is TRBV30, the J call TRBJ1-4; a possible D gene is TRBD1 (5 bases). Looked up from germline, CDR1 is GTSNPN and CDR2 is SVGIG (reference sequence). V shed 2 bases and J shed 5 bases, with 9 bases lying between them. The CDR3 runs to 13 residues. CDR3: CAWSHQGNEKLFF. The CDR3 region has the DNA TGTGCCTGGAGTCACCAGGGAAATGAAAAACTGTTTTTT.

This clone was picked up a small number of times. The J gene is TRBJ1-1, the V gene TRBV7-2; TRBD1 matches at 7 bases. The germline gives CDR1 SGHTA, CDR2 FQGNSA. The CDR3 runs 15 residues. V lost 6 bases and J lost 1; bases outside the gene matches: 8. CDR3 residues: CASSYRGGWNTEAFF. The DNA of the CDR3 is TGTGCCAGCAGTTACAGGGGAGGTTGGAACACTGAAGCTTTCTTT.

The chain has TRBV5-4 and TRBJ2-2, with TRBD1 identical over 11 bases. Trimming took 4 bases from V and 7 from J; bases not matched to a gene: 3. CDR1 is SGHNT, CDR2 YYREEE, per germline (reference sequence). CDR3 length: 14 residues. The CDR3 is CASSPGQGVGELFF. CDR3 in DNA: TGTGCCAGCAGCCCGGGACAGGGGGTCGGGGAGCTGTTTTTT.

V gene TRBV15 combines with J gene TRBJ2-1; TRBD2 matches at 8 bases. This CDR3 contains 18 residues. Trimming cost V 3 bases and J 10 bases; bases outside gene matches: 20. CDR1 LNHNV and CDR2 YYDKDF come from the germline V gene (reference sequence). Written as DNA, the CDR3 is TGTGCCACCAGCAGCCTCATCACCCCCGGCGGGAGGATCGGGGAGCAGTTCTTC. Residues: CATSSLITPGGRIGEQFF.

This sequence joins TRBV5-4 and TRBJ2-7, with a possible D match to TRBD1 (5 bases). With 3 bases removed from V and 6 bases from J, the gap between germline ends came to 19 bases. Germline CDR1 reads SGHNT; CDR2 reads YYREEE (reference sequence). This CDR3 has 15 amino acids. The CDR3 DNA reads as TGTGCCAGCAGCTCGCGTACAGGCCGGGTCCCCGAGCAGTACTTC. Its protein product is CASSSRTGRVPEQYF.

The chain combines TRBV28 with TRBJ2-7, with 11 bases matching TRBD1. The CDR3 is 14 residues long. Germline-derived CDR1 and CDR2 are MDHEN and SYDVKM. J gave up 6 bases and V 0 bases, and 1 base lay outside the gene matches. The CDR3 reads CASSLWDRGPEQYF. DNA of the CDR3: TGTGCCAGCAGTTTATGGGACAGGGGGCCCGAGCAGTACTTC.

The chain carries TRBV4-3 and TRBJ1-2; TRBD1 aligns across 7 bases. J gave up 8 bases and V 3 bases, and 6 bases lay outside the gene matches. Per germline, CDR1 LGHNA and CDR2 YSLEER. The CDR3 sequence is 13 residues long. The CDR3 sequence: CASSQTGIGGYTF. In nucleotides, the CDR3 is TGCGCCAGCAGCCAGACAGGGATCGGCGGCTACACCTTC.

The CDR3 spells CASSPPGTSVYNEQFF. The CDR3 coding sequence is TGTGCCAGCTCACCACCCGGGACTAGCGTCTACAATGAGCAGTTCTTC. The V call is TRBV18, the J call TRBJ2-1; 10 bases align to TRBD2. The CDR3 spans 16 residues. Per the germline V gene, CDR1 is KGHSH and CDR2 is LQKENI. The trim removed 0 bases at V and 3 bases at J, leaving 2 bases unmatched. The complete variable domain, with remaining parts taken from reference TRBV18 and TRBJ2-1, reads NAGVMQNPRHLVRRRGQEARLRCSPMKGHSHVYWYRQLPEEGLKFMVYLQKENIIDESGMPKERFSAEFPKEGPSILRIQQVVRGDSAAYFCASSPPGTSVYNEQFFGPGTRLTVL.

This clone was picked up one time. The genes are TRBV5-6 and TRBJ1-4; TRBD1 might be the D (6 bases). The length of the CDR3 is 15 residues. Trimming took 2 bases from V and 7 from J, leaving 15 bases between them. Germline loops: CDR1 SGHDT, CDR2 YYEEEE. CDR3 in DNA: TGTGCCAGCAGCTTAGGGGGGGCCCCCGTTGAAAAACTGTTTTTT. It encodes CASSLGGAPVEKLFF.

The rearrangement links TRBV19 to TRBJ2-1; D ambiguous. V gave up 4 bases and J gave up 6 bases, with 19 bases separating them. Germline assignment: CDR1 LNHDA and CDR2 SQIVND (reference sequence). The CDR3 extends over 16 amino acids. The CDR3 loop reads CASSTFVGGVFNEQFF. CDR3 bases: TGTGCCAGTAGTACCTTTGTTGGCGGCGTCTTCAATGAGCAGTTCTTC.

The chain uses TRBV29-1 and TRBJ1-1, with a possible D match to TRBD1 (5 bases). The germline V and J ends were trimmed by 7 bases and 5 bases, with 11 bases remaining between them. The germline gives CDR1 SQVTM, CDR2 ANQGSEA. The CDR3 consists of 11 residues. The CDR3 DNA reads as TGCAGCGGAGCCGGGGGGACTGAAGCTTTCTTT. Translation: CSGAGGTEAFF.

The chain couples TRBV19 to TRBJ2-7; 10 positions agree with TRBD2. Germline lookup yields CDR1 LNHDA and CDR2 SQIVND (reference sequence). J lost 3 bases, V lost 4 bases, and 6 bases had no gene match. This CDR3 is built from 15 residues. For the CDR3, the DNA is TGTGCCAGTAGTACCCTAGCGGGAGCGCTCTACGAGCAGTACTTC. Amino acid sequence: CASSTLAGALYEQYF. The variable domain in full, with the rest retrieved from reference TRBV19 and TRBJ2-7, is DGGITQSPKYLFRKEGQNVTLSCEQNLNHDAMYWYRQDPGQGLRLIYYSQIVNDFQKGDIAEGYSVSREKKESFPLTVTSAQKNPTAFYLCASSTLAGALYEQYFGPGTRLTVT.

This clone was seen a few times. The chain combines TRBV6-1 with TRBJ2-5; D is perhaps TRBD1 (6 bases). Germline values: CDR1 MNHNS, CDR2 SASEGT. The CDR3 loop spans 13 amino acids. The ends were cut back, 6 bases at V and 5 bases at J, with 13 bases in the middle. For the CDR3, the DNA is TGTGCCAGCAGCCGCAGGGGATGGGAGACCCAGTACTTC. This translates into CASSRRGWETQYF.

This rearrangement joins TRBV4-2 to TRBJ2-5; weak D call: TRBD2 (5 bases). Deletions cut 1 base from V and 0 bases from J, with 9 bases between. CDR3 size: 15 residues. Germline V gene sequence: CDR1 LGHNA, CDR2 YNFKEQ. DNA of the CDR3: TGTGCCAGCAGCCAAGCCTCGGGGTACCAAGAGACCCAGTACTTC. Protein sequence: CASSQASGYQETQYF.

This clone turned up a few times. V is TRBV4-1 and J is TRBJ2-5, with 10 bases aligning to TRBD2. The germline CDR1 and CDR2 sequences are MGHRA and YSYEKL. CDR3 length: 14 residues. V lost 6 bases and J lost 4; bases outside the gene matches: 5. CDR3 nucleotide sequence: TGCGCCAGCAGACAGGTAGCGGGAGGAGAGACCCAGTACTTC. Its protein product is CASRQVAGGETQYF.

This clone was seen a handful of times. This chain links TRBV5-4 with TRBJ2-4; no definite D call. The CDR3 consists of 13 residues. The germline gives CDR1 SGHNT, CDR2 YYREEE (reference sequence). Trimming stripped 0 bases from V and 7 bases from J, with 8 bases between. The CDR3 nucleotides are TGTGCCAGCAGCTTGGCGCCCGGGAACATTCAGTACTTC. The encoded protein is CASSLAPGNIQYF.